Listed here are 13 T cell receptor beta chains from one sample, sequenced in a study of T cell responses to AZD1222 COVID-19 vaccine. TCRdb keeps only in-frame clones here, not all; method: immunoSEQ multiplex PCR. This table holds some 160,000 clones, 91% found once. The source was peripheral blood, collected on day 0 of AZD1222 vaccination. Every receptor here comes from an adult in good health.

The rearrangement links TRBV28 to TRBJ2-5, with 7 bases aligning to TRBD1. The germline CDR1 and CDR2 sequences are MDHEN and SYDVKM. This CDR3 is 14 amino acids long. Germline trimming cut 8 bases from V and 2 bases from J; bases unmatched to any gene: 8. The DNA of the CDR3 is TGTGCCAGCTCCCGGGACAGATTTCAAGAGACCCAGTACTTC. This encodes CASSRDRFQETQYF.

This rearrangement joins TRBV7-3 to TRBJ2-7; D may be TRBD2 (5 bases). CDR3 length: 14 amino acids. Trimming shortened V by 0 bases and J by 6 bases, and 12 bases separated the two germline ends. Per germline, CDR1 SGHTA and CDR2 FQGTGA. CDR3 in amino acids: CASSLTRGNGEQYF. The CDR3 DNA reads as TGTGCCAGCAGCTTAACGCGAGGGAATGGCGAGCAGTACTTC.

In its sample, this clone was seen a few times. This chain uses TRBV6-2 or TRBV6-3 with TRBJ2-7; D might be TRBD2 (6 bases). The V gene lost 2 bases and the J gene lost 6 bases, with 14 bases spanning the gap. This CDR3 region has 14 residues. CDR1 is MNHEY and CDR2 is SVGEGT in the germline V gene. CDR3 bases: TGTGCCAGCAGTTACACCGGGAGTTCATCCGAGCAGTACTTC. This sequence encodes CASSYTGSSSEQYF.

This chain uses TRBV11-2 with TRBJ1-2; no clear D gene. The CDR3 totals 14 residues. Trimming removed 3 bases at V and 0 bases at J, with 8 bases between. The germline CDR1 and CDR2 sequences are SGHAT and FQNNGV. The CDR3 region is CASSFGSSNYGYTF. The CDR3 DNA sequence: TGTGCCAGCAGCTTTGGCAGCTCTAACTATGGCTACACCTTC.

The chain uses TRBV9 and TRBJ2-2; D is ambiguous. V lost 1 base, J lost 4 bases, and 5 bases lay in between. The CDR3 consists of 13 residues. Germline loops: CDR1 SGDLS, CDR2 YYNGEE. The CDR3 protein is CASSVSPTGELFF. The CDR3 nucleotides are TGTGCCAGCAGCGTATCCCCCACCGGGGAGCTGTTTTTT. The full variable domain, in which reference TRBV9 and TRBJ2-2 provide the parts outside the CDR3, is DSGVTQTPKHLITATGQRVTLRCSPRSGDLSVYWYQQSLDQGLQFLIQYYNGEERAKGNILERFSAQQFPDLHSELNLSSLELGDSALYFCASSVSPTGELFFGEGSRLTVL.

The CDR3 coding sequence is TGTGCCAGCAGTGAACAGAATGAAAAACTGTTTTTT. Protein: CASSEQNEKLFF. This chain connects TRBV25-1 to TRBJ1-4; no firm D call. The germline V gene has CDR1 MGHDK and CDR2 SYGVNS. V lost 2 bases and J lost 5, with 3 bases in between. The CDR3 length is 12 residues.

This sequence joins TRBV7-6 and TRBJ1-1, with TRBD1 identical over 7 bases. CDR1 is SGHVS and CDR2 is FNYEAQ in the germline V gene. The CDR3 is 15 amino acids. The ends lost 4 bases at V and 3 bases at J; junction bases unmatched: 8. This CDR3 reads CASSSLTGVDTEAFF. The CDR3 nucleotides are TGTGCCAGCAGCTCCCTAACAGGGGTCGACACTGAAGCTTTCTTT.

V usage is TRBV12-3 or TRBV12-4 and J usage is TRBJ2-7; D is ambiguous. The germline V and J ends were trimmed by 5 bases and 3 bases, with 8 bases remaining between them. CDR3 length equals 12 residues. In nucleotides, the CDR3 is TGTGCCAGCAGTCACGCAGACTACGAGCAGTACTTC. Residues: CASSHADYEQYF.

This chain connects TRBV29-1 to TRBJ1-4; 8 bases are a match to TRBD1. Germline CDR1 reads SQVTM; CDR2 reads ANQGSEA. With 7 bases clipped from V and 4 bases from J, the junction kept 5 bases outside the gene matches. The CDR3 runs 13 residues. The CDR3 protein is CSGSTGGNEKLFF. CDR3 sequence (DNA): TGCAGCGGATCCACAGGGGGTAATGAAAAACTGTTTTTT. Looking up the rest from reference TRBV29-1 and TRBJ1-4 gives the full variable domain: SAVISQKPSRDICQRGTSLTIQCQVDSQVTMMFWYRQQPGQSLTLIATANQGSEATYESGFVIDKFPISRPNLTFSTLTVSNMSPEDSSIYLCSGSTGGNEKLFFGSGTQLSVL.

Notes on this clone: The junction shows a germline mismatch at one end, possibly a read error. CDR3 coding DNA: TGTGCCAGCAGCTTAGATCCCTACGAGCAGTACTTC. Its translation: CASSLDPYEQYF. The rearrangement joins TRBV12-3 or TRBV12-4 to TRBJ2-7; D remains ambiguous. The CDR3 is 12 residues long.

The gene calls are TRBV30 and TRBJ1-5; 9 bases line up with TRBD1. Germline lookup yields CDR1 GTSNPN and CDR2 SVGIG (reference sequence). The V segment lost 1 base and the J segment 9 bases; nucleotides outside the gene matches: 7. The CDR3 runs to 14 residues. In DNA form, the CDR3 reads TGTGCCTGGAGTGACCGGACAGGGGCCCGGCCCCAGCATTTT. This sequence encodes CAWSDRTGARPQHF.

V is TRBV28 and J is TRBJ2-1; D call uncertain. CDR1 and CDR2 (germline): MDHEN, SYDVKM. This CDR3 spans 18 amino acids. V shed 1 base and J shed 0 bases, with 16 bases lying between them. The CDR3 sequence is CASSLYHYLGSSYNEQFF. The CDR3 coding sequence is TGTGCCAGCAGTTTATATCACTACCTTGGTAGCTCCTACAATGAGCAGTTCTTC.

The chain couples TRBV5-5 to TRBJ2-3, with D perhaps TRBD1 (5 bases). Germline CDR1 SGHKS, CDR2 YYEKEE (reference sequence). V shed 0 bases and J shed 2 bases, with 10 bases lying between them. This CDR3 contains 15 residues. In DNA form, the CDR3 reads TGTGCCAGCAGCTTGGGACAGTTCCTCACAGATACGCAGTATTTT. This encodes CASSLGQFLTDTQYF.